Shown below are 20 T cell receptor beta chains from a single sample sequenced in a study of T cells in Graves' hyperthyroidism and ophthalmopathy. What was amplified from RNA transcripts were TCR beta CDR3 regions. Initially, a first-round RT-PCR of the TCR CDR3 employed the HTBI primer set. TCRdb ran MiXCR on the multiplex PCR reads and lists one entry per CDR3 protein. The table lists under 750,000 distinct CDR3 sequences, around 20% of them singletons. The sample taken for sequencing was blood. The receptors originated from a woman in her forties or fifties with Graves' hyperthyroidism that later progressed to Graves' ophthalmopathy.

This clonotype was seen ten or more times. Its ends do not fully match the called genes, so a read error is possible. The chain carries TRBV7-7 and TRBJ2-5; the D gene is possibly TRBD1 (5 bases). CDR3 length: 14 residues. Germline CDR1 reads SSHAT; CDR2 reads FNYEAQ (reference sequence). CDR3 protein: CASSLISGLETQYF. CDR3 nucleotides: TGTGCTAGCAGCTTAATTTCAGGGTTGGAGACCCAGTACTTC.

This clonotype was recorded a few times. V gene TRBV6-1 combines with J gene TRBJ1-6; D ambiguous. This CDR3 is 12 amino acids long. CDR1 and CDR2 from the germline V gene are MNHNS and SASEGT. V was pared by 5 bases and J by 11 bases, with 10 bases between. CDR3 DNA: TGTGCCAGCAGTTTCGGAATACCACCCCTCCACTTT. Translation gives CASSFGIPPLHF.

In its sample, this clonotype was seen many times. The chain couples TRBV20-1 to TRBJ2-5; 10 bases line up with TRBD1. The trim removed 5 bases at V and 5 bases at J, leaving 5 bases unmatched. In germline, CDR1 is DFQATT, CDR2 SNEGSKA (reference sequence). The CDR3 contains 13 residues. The DNA for the CDR3 is TGCAGTGCTGGGGGGGGACAGGGGGAGACCCAGTACTTC. It yields the protein CSAGGGQGETQYF.

In its sample, this clonotype was seen many times. This chain uses TRBV7-9 with TRBJ2-5, with TRBD1 as a possible D gene (6 bases). Germline CDR1 is SEHNR and CDR2 is FQNEAQ (reference sequence). Trimming stripped 1 base from V and 5 bases from J, with 14 bases between. The CDR3 consists of 15 residues. Written as DNA, the CDR3 is TGTGCCAGCAGCTTAGTAAGGGGGACGGTCGAGACCCAGTACTTC. Translating it yields CASSLVRGTVETQYF. Full variable domain (outside the CDR3, taken from reference TRBV7-9 and TRBJ2-5): DTGVSQNPRHKITKRGQNVTFRCDPISEHNRLYWYRQTLGQGPEFLTYFQNEAQLEKSRLLSDRFSAERPKGSFSTLEIQRTEQGDSAMYLCASSLVRGTVETQYFGPGTRLLVL.

This clonotype was picked up one time. The chain joins TRBV7-9 to TRBJ2-1; D is perhaps TRBD1 or TRBD2 (5 bases each). Deletions cut 3 bases from V and 0 bases from J, with 12 bases between. The CDR3 sequence is 16 residues long. The germline V gene has CDR1 SEHNR and CDR2 FQNEAQ (reference sequence). CDR3 sequence: CASSLGGGYSYNEQFF. As DNA, the CDR3 is TGTGCCAGCAGCTTGGGTGGGGGATACTCCTACAATGAGCAGTTCTTC.

This clonotype was observed many times. The chain joins TRBV11-2 to TRBJ2-5, with 7 nucleotides matching TRBD1. V lost 1 base to trimming and J lost 5 bases; unmatched junction nucleotides: 1. CDR1 and CDR2 (germline): SGHAT, FQNNGV. This CDR3 spans 13 amino acids. CDR3 sequence reads: CASSLVRGETQYF. The CDR3 region has the DNA TGTGCCAGCAGCTTAGTCAGGGGGGAGACCCAGTACTTC.

As to this clonotype: This sequence may be a read error, since a much larger clone differs from it by one base. The chain joins TRBV6-1 to TRBJ1-1; 7 bases line up with TRBD1. The CDR3 totals 14 residues. The junction had 10 bases not matched to a gene; V was cut back by 7 bases and J by 5 bases. CDR1 is MNHNS, CDR2 SASEGT, per germline. The CDR3 protein is CASKKQGYATEAFF. The CDR3 nucleotides read TGTGCCAGCAAGAAACAGGGGTATGCTACTGAAGCTTTCTTT.

This clonotype was detected only a few times. The CDR3 nucleotides read TGTGCCAGCAGCCAATCTCGACAGTCGAACACCGGGGAGCTGTTTTTT. Translation gives CASSQSRQSNTGELFF. This chain uses TRBV3-1 with TRBJ2-2; possible D gene TRBD1, 5 bases. With 2 bases removed from V and 0 bases from J, the gap between germline ends came to 10 bases. In germline, CDR1 is LGHDT, CDR2 YNNKEL (reference sequence). The CDR3 runs to 16 residues.

This clonotype was recorded only once. This sequence may be a read error, since a much larger clone differs from it by one base. The chain uses TRBV6-1 and TRBJ1-5; no clear D gene. The CDR3 totals 14 residues. Germline loops: CDR1 MNHNS, CDR2 SASEGT. DNA for the CDR3: TGTGCCAGCTCCCTTCCTCAGAGCAATCAGTCCCAGCATTTT. Translated: CASSLPQSNQSQHF.

V and J are TRBV6-2 or TRBV6-3 and TRBJ2-2; D might be TRBD2 (5 bases). V lost 10 bases and J lost 3, with 6 bases in between. Germline lookup yields CDR1 MNHEY and CDR2 SVGEGT. The CDR3 extends over 11 amino acids. This CDR3 reads CAIGDTGELFF. CDR3 bases: TGTGCCATCGGGGACACCGGGGAGCTGTTTTTT.

V gene TRBV6-1 combines with J gene TRBJ2-1; weak D call: TRBD2 (5 bases). The CDR3 has 16 amino acids. CDR1 is MNHNS and CDR2 is SASEGT in the germline V gene. V was shortened by 3 bases and J by 6 bases, with 18 bases between the two germline ends. The CDR3 loop is CASSDYHHAGGNEQFF. DNA of the CDR3: TGTGCCAGCAGTGACTACCATCATGCGGGTGGCAATGAGCAGTTCTTC.

This clonotype was recorded at least ten times. The J gene is TRBJ2-7, the V gene TRBV20-1; 10 nucleotides match TRBD2. The germline gives CDR1 DFQATT, CDR2 SNEGSKA (reference sequence). The CDR3 loop spans 13 amino acids. V lost 6 bases to trimming and J lost 6 bases; unmatched junction nucleotides: 8. CDR3 coding DNA: TGCAGTGCGGAAGCGGGGGGGTCGTCCGAGCAGTACTTC. Translated, it gives CSAEAGGSSEQYF.

This clonotype was seen more than once but under ten times. The rearrangement joins TRBV6-1 to TRBJ1-5; D is ambiguous. V gave up 8 bases and J gave up 3 bases, with 8 bases separating them. The CDR3 is 12 amino acids. Germline V CDR1 and CDR2: MNHNS, SASEGT. The CDR3 reads CASRIYNQPQHF. The CDR3 DNA reads as TGTGCCAGCCGAATATACAATCAGCCCCAGCATTTT.

This clonotype was seen at least ten times. The chain joins TRBV30 to TRBJ2-5, with 8 positions matching TRBD2. Per germline, CDR1 GTSNPN and CDR2 SVGIG (reference sequence). The CDR3 has 16 amino acids. V was pared by 1 base and J by 5 bases, with 12 bases of the junction left unmatched. Written as DNA, the CDR3 is TGTGCCTGGAGTGACCTCGATATAGCGGGGTGGGAGACCCAGTACTTC. Amino acid sequence: CAWSDLDIAGWETQYF.

About this clonotype itself: At one end the junction does not follow the germline gene, possibly because of a read error. V and J are TRBV7-7 and TRBJ2-1; D is undetermined. Germline CDR1 SSHAT, CDR2 FNYEAQ (reference sequence). The CDR3 loop spans 13 amino acids. The CDR3 sequence: CASSQDPYNEQFF. CDR3 bases: TGTGCTAGCAGTCAGGACCCATACAATGAGCAGTTCTTC.

Ten or more counts support this clonotype. V is TRBV5-1 and J is TRBJ2-3; TRBD2 might be the D (6 bases). The CDR3 has 15 amino acids. Germline lookup yields CDR1 SGHRS and CDR2 YFSETQ. V was shortened by 4 bases and J by 0 bases, with 12 bases between the two germline ends. Written as DNA, the CDR3 is TGCGCCAGCAGCAAAGGGACTGATAGCACAGATACGCAGTATTTT. Residues: CASSKGTDSTDTQYF.

The V gene is TRBV10-2, the J gene TRBJ2-5; 8 positions match TRBD1. CDR1 is WSHSY, CDR2 SAAADI, per germline. J was trimmed by 4 bases and V by 7 bases; bases with no gene match: 8. This CDR3 has 14 amino acids. Here the CDR3 DNA reads TGCGCCAGCAAACCTAACACAGGGGGAGAGACCCAGTACTTC. Translated, it gives CASKPNTGGETQYF.

This clonotype was counted at least ten times. The chain employs TRBV20-1 and TRBJ1-1; D perhaps matches TRBD1 (6 bases). V lost 0 bases and J 8 bases, leaving 10 bases between the germline ends. Per the germline V gene, CDR1 is DFQATT and CDR2 is SNEGSKA (reference sequence). The CDR3 loop spans 12 amino acids. CDR3 sequence reads: CSARDRGQEAFF. CDR3 nucleotide sequence: TGCAGTGCTAGAGATCGGGGGCAGGAAGCTTTCTTT.

This clonotype has a count of ten or more. The chain employs TRBV27 and TRBJ1-6, with a possible D match to TRBD1 (6 bases). Germline CDR1 is MNHEY and CDR2 is SMNVEV (reference sequence). This CDR3 region has 16 residues. Trimming left V 4 bases short and J 10 bases short, with 20 bases between. The CDR3 DNA reads as TGTGCCAGCAGTTCGCCTGGGGTGGGGGCGAGGTCACCCCTCCACTTT. It codes for CASSSPGVGARSPLHF.

This clonotype was detected only a few times. V is TRBV20-1 and J is TRBJ1-1; TRBD1 might be the D (5 bases). Germline CDR1 DFQATT, CDR2 SNEGSKA (reference sequence). The CDR3 sequence is 15 residues long. V lost 0 bases and J lost 0, with 11 bases in between. The CDR3 bases are TGCAGTGCTAGAGATGTGCAGGGAGTGAACACTGAAGCTTTCTTT. As protein: CSARDVQGVNTEAFF.